This T cell receptor beta chain was retrieved from a study of T cells after yellow fever vaccination. The sample holds a few counts of this clonotype. The CDR3 consists of 13 residues. Germline CDR1 and CDR2: SQVTM and ANQGSEA. V lost 4 bases to trimming and J lost 8 bases; unmatched junction nucleotides: 8. Conversion of TCR transcripts into cDNA relied on 5'RACE template switching, which added a universal primer site and UMIs. TCRdb reprocessed the 5' RACE reads via MiXCR and lists one record per CDR3 protein. The sample lists a few hundred thousand distinct CDR3 sequences, roughly 4% seen once, with 24% in the top ten.

The TCR was taken from a man between 18 and 35 years old who received the YFV17D yellow fever vaccine. Material: PBMCs, obtained 5 days after the yellow fever booster vaccination. This chain uses TRBV29-1 with TRBJ2-1, with 7 bases aligning to TRBD2. CDR3 DNA: TGCAGCGTTGTTGGTGGACTAGTCTATGAGCAGTTCTTC. It codes for CSVVGGLVYEQFF.